The sequence of this T cell receptor (beta chain) was determined in a study of blood T cell repertoires in COVID-19. Looking at the study overall: Acute and convalescent COVID-19 specimens originated in the United States, Italy and Spain. The cDNA or gDNA used as material had been derived from T cells, B-cell-depleted T cells, or PBMCs.

This CDR3 has 14 residues. V shed 0 bases and J shed 6 bases, with 8 bases lying between them. CDR1 and CDR2 (germline): MNHEY, SVGEGT. Original methodology: Reference gene primer amplification in the assay estimated nucleated cell counts. Using immunoSEQ multiplex PCR, the repertoire was profiled, and TCRdb retains in-frame clones only, with some absent. The D gene and trimming were derived from the DNA, and the V and J assignments and clone size from that table. The table records around 86,000 clones, over 75% of them present only once. The TCR was taken from a human donor in a cohort sampled during active COVID-19. The chain has TRBV6-2 or TRBV6-3 and TRBJ2-2; maybe TRBD2 (5 bases). Source material: peripheral blood. The CDR3 sequence: CASSYSRAAGELFF. The CDR3 DNA reads as TGTGCCAGCAGTTACTCGAGGGCCGCCGGGGAGCTGTTTTTT.